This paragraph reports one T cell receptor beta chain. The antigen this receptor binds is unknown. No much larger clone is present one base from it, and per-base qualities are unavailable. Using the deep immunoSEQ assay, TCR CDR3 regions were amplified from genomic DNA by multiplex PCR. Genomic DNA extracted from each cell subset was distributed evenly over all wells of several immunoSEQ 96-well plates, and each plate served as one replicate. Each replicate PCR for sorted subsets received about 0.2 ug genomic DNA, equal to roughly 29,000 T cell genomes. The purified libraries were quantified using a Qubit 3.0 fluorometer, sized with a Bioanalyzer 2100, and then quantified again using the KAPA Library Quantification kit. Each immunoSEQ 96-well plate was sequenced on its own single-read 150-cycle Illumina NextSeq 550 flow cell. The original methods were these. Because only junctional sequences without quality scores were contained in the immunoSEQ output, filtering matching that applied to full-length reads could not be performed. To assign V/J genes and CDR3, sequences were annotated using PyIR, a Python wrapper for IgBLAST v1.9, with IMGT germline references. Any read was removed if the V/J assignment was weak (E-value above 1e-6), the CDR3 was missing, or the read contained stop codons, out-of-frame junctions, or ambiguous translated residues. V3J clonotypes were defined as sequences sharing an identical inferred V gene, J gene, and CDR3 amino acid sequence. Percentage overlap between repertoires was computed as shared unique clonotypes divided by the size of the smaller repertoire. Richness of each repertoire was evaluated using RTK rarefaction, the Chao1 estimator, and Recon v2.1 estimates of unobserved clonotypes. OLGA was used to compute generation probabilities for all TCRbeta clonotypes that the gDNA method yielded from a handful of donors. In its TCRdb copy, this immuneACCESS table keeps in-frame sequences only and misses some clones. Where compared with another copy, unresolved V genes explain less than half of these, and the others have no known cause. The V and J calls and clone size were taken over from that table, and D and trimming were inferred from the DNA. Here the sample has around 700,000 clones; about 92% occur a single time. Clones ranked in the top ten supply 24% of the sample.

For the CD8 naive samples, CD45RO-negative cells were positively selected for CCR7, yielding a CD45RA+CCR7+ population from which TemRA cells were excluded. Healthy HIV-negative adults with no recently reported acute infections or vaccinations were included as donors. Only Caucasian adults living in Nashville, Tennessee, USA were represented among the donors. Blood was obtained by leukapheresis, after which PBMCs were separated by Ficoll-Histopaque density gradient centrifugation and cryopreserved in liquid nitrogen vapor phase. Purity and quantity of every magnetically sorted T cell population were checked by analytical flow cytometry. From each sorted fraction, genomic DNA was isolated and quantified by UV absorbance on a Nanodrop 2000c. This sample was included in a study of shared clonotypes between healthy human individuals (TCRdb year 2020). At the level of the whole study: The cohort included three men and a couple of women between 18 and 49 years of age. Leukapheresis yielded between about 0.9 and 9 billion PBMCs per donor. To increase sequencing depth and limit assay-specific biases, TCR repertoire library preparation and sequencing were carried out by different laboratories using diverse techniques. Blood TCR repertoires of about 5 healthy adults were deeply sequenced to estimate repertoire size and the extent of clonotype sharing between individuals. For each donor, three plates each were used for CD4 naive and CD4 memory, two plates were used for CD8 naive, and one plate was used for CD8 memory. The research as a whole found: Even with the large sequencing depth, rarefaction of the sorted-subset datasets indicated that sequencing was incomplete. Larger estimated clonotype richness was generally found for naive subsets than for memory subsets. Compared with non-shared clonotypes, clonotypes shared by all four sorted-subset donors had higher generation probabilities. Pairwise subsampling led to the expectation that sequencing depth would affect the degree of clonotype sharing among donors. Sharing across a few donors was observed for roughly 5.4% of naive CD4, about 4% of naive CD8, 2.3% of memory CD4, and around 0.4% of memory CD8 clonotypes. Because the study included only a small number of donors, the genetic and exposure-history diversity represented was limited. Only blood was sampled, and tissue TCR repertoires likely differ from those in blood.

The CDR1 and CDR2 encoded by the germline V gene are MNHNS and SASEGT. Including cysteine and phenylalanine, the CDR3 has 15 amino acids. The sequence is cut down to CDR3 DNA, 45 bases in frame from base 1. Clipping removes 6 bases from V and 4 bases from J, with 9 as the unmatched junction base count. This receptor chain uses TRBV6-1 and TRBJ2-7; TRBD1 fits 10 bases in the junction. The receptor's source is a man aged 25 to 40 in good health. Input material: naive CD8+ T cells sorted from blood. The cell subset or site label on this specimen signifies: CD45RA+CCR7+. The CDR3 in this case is CASRETGGAWYEQYF. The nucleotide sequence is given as TGTGCCAGCAGAGAGACAGGGGGCGCTTGGTACGAGCAGTACTTC.